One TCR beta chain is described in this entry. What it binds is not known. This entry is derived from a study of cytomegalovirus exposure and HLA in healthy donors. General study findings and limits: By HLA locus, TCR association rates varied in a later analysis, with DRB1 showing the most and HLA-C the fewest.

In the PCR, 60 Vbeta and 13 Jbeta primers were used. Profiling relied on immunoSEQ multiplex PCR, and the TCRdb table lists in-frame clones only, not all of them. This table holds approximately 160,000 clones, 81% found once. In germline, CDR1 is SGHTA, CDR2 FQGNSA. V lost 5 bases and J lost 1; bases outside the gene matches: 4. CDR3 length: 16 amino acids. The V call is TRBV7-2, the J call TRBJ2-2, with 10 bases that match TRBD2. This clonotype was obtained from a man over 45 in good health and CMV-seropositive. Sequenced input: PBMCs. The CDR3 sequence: CASSPRLAGNTGELFF. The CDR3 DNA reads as TGTGCCAGCAGCCCGAGACTAGCGGGGAACACCGGGGAGCTGTTTTTT.